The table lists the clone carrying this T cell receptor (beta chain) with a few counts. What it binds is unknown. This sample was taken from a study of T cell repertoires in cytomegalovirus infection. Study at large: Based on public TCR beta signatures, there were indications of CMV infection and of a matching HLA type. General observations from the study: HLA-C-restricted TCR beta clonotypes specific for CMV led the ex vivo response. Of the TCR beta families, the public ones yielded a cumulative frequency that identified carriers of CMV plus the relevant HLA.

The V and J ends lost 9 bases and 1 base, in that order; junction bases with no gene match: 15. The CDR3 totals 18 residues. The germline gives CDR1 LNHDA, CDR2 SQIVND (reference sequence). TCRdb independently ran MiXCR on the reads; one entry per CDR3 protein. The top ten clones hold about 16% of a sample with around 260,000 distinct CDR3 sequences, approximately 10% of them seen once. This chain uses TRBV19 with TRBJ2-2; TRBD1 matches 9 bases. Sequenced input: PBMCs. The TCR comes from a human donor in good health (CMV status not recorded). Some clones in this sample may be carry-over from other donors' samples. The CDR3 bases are TGTGCCAGCCTTCAAGCCCTCGGGACAGGGAAGAACACCGGGGAGCTGTTTTTT. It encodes CASLQALGTGKNTGELFF.